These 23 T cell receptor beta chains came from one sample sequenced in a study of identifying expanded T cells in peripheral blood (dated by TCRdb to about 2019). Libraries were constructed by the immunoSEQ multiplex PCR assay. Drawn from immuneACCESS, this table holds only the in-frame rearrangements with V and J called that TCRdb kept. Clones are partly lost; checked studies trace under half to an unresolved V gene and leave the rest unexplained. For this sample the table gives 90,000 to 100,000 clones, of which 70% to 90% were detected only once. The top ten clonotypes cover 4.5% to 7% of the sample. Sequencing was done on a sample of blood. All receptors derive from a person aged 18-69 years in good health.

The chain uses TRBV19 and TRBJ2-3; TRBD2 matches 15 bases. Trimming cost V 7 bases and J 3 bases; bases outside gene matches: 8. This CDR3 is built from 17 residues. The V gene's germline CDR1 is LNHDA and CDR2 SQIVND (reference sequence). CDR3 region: CASMPRGLAGGTDTQYF. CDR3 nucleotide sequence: TGTGCCAGTATGCCCCGGGGACTAGCGGGAGGAACAGATACGCAGTATTTT.

Written as DNA, the CDR3 is TGTGCCAGCAGCTTAGCTACAGGGTCCAACTACGAGCAGTACTTC. Its protein is CASSLATGSNYEQYF. This chain uses TRBV7-9 with TRBJ2-7; D may be TRBD1 (6 bases). The length of the CDR3 is 15 residues. Germline assignment: CDR1 SEHNR and CDR2 FQNEAQ (reference sequence). V was clipped by 0 bases and J by 3 bases, with 12 bases between them.

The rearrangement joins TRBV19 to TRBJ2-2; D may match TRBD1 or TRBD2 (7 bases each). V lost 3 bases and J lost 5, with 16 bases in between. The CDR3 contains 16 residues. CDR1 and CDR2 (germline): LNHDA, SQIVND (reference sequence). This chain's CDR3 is CASSILRGEGTGELFF. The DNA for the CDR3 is TGTGCCAGTAGTATCCTCAGGGGGGAGGGAACCGGGGAGCTGTTTTTT.

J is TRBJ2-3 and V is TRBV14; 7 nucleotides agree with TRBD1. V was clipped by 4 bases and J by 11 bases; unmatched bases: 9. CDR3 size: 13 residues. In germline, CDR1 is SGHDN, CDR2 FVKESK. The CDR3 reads CASSPQIRQGQYF. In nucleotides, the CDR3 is TGTGCCAGCAGCCCACAGATAAGACAGGGGCAGTATTTT.

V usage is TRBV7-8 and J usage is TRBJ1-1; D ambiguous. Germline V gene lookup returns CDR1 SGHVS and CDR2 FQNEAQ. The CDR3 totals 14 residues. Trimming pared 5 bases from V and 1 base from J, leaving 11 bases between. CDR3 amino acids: CASSPRETNTEAFF. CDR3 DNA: TGTGCCAGCAGCCCCCGGGAGACGAACACTGAAGCTTTCTTT.

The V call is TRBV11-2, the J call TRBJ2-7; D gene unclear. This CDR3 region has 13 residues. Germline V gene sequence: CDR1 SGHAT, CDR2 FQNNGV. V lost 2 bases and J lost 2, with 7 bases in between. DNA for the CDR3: TGTGCCAGCAGCTTACCAGGAGCCTACGAGCAGTACTTC. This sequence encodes CASSLPGAYEQYF.

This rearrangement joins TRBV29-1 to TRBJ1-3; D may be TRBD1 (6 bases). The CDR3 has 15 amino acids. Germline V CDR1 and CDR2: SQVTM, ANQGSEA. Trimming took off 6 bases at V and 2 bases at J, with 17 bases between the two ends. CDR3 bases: TGCAGCGTACGGACAGTGGGGCGGCCTGGAAACACCATATATTTT. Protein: CSVRTVGRPGNTIYF.

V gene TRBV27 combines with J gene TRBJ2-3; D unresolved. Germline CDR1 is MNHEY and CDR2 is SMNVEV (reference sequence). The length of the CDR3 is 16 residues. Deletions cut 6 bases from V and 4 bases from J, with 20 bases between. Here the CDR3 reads CASRLQVTSGPDTQYF. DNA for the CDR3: TGTGCCAGCAGACTGCAGGTGACCTCTGGACCAGATACGCAGTATTTT.

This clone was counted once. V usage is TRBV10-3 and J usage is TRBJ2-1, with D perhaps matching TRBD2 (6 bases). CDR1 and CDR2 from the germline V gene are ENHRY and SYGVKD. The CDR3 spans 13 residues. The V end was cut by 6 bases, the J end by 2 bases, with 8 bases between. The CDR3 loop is CAIRGGTYNEQFF. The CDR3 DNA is TGTGCCATCAGGGGGGGTACCTACAATGAGCAGTTCTTC.

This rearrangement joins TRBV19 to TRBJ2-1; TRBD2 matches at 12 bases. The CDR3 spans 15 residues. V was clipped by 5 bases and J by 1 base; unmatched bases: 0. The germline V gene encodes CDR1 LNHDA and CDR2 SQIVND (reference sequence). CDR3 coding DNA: TGTGCCAGTAGTGGGACTAGCGGGTCCTACAATGAGCAGTTCTTC. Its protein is CASSGTSGSYNEQFF.

CDR3 in amino acids: CASSPGPGGTDTQYF. The DNA of the CDR3 is TGTGCCAGCTCACCGGGCCCGGGGGGCACAGATACGCAGTATTTT. The V gene is TRBV18, the J gene TRBJ2-3; tentative D call: TRBD2 (6 bases). The CDR3 loop spans 15 amino acids. CDR1 and CDR2 (germline): KGHSH, LQKENI. Trimming left V 3 bases short and J 1 base short, with 11 bases between.

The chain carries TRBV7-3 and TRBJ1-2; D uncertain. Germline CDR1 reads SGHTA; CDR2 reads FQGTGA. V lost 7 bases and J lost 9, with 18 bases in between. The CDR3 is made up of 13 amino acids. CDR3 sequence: CASTLRAGESYTF. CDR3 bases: TGTGCCAGCACCCTAAGGGCCGGGGAGAGCTACACCTTC. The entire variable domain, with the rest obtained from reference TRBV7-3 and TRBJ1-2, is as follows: GAGVSQTPSNKVTEKGKYVELRCDPISGHTALYWYRQSLGQGPEFLIYFQGTGAADDSGLPNDRFFAVRPEGSVSTLKIQRTERGDSAVYLCASTLRAGESYTFGSGTRLTVV.

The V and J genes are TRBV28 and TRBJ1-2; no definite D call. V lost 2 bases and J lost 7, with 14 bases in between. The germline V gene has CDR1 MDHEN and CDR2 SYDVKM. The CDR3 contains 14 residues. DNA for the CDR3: TGTGCCAGCAGTTTAACGGGGATCGTGGGTGGCTACACCTTC. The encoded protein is CASSLTGIVGGYTF.

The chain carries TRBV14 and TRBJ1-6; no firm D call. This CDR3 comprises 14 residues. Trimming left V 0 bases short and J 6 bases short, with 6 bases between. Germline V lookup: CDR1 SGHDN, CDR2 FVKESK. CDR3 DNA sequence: TGTGCCAGCAGCCAAGAAGTAGGTAATTCACCCCTCCACTTT. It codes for CASSQEVGNSPLHF.

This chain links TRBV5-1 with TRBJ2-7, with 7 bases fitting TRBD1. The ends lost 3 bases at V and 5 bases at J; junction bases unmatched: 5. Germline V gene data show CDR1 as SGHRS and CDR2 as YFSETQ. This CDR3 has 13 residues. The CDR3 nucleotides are TGCGCCAGCAGCTGGAGGACAGGCCACGAGCAGTACTTC. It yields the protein CASSWRTGHEQYF.

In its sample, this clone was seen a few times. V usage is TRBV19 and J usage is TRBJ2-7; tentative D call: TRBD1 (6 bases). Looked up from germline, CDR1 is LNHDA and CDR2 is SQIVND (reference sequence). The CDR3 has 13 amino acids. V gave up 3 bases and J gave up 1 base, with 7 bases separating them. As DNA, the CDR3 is TGTGCCAGTAGTATCGACAGGTCCTACGAGCAGTACTTC. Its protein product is CASSIDRSYEQYF.

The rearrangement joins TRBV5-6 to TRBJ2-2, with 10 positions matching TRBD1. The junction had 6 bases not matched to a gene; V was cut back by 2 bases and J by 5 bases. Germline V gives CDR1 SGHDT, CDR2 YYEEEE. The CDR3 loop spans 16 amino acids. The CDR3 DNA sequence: TGTGCCAGCAGCTTCCGGGACAGGGGTGTTACCGGGGAGCTGTTTTTT. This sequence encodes CASSFRDRGVTGELFF. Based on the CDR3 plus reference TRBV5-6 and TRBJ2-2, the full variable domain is DAGVTQSPTHLIKTRGQQVTLRCSPKSGHDTVSWYQQALGQGPQFIFQYYEEEERQRGNFPDRFSGHQFPNYSSELNVNALLLGDSALYLCASSFRDRGVTGELFFGEGSRLTVL.

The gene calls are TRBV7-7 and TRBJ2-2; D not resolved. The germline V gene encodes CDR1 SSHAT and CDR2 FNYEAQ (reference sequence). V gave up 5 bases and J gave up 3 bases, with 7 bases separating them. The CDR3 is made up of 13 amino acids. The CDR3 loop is CASSPADTGELFF. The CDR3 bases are TGTGCCAGCAGCCCTGCGGACACCGGGGAGCTGTTTTTT. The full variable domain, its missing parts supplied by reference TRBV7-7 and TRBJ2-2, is GAGVSQSPRYKVTKRGQDVTLRCDPISSHATLYWYQQALGQGPEFLTYFNYEAQPDKSGLPSDRFSAERPEGSISTLTIQRTEQRDSAMYRCASSPADTGELFFGEGSRLTVL.

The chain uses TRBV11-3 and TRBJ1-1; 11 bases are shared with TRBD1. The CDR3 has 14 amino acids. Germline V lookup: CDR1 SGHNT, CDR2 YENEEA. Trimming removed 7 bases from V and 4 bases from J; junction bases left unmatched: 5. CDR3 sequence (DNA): TGTGCCAGCACCGCGGGGACAGGGGGCACTGAAGCTTTCTTT. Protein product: CASTAGTGGTEAFF.

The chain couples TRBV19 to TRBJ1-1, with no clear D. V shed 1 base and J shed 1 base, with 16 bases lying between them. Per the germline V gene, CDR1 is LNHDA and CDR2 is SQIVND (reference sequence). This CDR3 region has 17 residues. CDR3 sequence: CASSIGWGGRQNTEAFF. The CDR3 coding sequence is TGTGCCAGTAGTATAGGCTGGGGAGGACGGCAGAACACTGAAGCTTTCTTT.

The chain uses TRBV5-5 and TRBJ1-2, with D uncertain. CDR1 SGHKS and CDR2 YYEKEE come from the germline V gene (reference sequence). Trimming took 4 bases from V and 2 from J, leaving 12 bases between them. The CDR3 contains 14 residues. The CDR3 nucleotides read TGTGCCAGCAGCCCACTCCTAAACAACTATGGCTACACCTTC. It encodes CASSPLLNNYGYTF.

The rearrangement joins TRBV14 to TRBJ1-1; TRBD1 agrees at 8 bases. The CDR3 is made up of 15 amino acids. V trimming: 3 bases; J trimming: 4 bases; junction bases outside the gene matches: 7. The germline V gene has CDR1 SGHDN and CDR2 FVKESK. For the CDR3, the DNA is TGTGCCAGCAGCCAGAACCGGGACAGGCTCACTGAAGCTTTCTTT. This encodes CASSQNRDRLTEAFF.

The CDR3: CASSSHYEQYF. The CDR3 bases are TGTGCCAGCAGTTCCCACTACGAGCAGTACTTC. V is TRBV27 and J is TRBJ2-7; D unresolved. CDR1 and CDR2 from the germline V gene are MNHEY and SMNVEV (reference sequence). The germline V and J ends were trimmed by 4 bases and 3 bases, with 4 bases remaining between them. This CDR3 region has 11 residues.